The entry below gives a single T cell receptor (beta chain) sequence along with its context. Trimming stripped 2 bases from V and 6 bases from J, with 18 bases between. The germline CDR1 and CDR2 sequences are MNHEY and SVGAGI. The CDR3 spans 16 residues. The data were obtained in a study of identical twins. TCRdb analysed the 5' RACE reads with MiXCR anew, one entry per CDR3 protein. The sample lists 500,000 or so distinct CDR3 sequences, around 15% occurring once. These records were also assigned to another study, of yellow fever vaccine responses in identical twins.

The clonotype was recovered from a woman under 30 in good health. This sequence joins TRBV6-5 and TRBJ2-3, with D tentatively TRBD2 (7 bases). Specimen: CD4+ T cells sorted from blood. CDR3 sequence (DNA): TGTGCCAGCAGTTACGTCTTGGCAGGGAGGGGGGATACGCAGTATTTT. This sequence encodes CASSYVLAGRGDTQYF.